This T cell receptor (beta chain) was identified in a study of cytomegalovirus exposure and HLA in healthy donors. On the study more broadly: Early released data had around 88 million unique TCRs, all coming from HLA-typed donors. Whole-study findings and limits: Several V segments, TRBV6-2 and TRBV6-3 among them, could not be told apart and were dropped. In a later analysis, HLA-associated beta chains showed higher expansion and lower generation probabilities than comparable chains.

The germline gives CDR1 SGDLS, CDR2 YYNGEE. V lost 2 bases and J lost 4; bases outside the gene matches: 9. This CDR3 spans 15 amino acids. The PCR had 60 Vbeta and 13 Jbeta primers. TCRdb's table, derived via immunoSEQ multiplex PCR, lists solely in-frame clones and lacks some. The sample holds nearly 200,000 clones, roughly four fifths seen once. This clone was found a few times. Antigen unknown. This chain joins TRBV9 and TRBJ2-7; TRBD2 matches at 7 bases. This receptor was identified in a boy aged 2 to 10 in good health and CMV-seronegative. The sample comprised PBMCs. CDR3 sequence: CASSVSTSTRYEQYF. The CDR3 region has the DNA TGTGCCAGCAGCGTCTCGACTAGCACGAGGTACGAGCAGTACTTC.